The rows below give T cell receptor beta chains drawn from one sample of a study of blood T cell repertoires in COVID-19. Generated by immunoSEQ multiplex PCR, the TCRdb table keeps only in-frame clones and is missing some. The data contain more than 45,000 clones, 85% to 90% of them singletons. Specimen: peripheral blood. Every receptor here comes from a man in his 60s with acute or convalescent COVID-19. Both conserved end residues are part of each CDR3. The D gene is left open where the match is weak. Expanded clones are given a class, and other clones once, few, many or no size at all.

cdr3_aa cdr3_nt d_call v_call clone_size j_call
CASSLQTGLTFF TGTGCCAGCAGCCTCCAGACAGGGTTGACTTTCTTT TRBD1 TRBV4-2 NA TRBJ1-1
CASSQLAGRAAGELFF TGCGCCAGCAGCCAGCTGGCCGGGAGGGCAGCCGGGGAGCTGTTTTTT TRBD2 TRBV4-3 NA TRBJ2-2
CASSPSGGTWEQPQHF TGTGCCAGCAGTCCCTCGGGAGGGACTTGGGAACAGCCCCAGCATTTT NA TRBV28 NA TRBJ1-5
CASSLETGFDEQYF TGTGCCAGCAGTTTAGAAACAGGGTTTGACGAGCAGTACTTC NA TRBV28 once TRBJ2-7
CASSRPGQSNEKLFF TGTGCCAGTAGCAGGCCGGGACAGAGTAATGAAAAACTGTTTTTT TRBD1 TRBV19 NA TRBJ1-4
CASSGQPTINEQFF TGTGCCAGCTCGGGACAGCCGACTATCAATGAGCAGTTCTTC TRBD1 TRBV19 NA TRBJ2-1
CASSDRQGAVHTEAFF TGTGCCAGTAGTGATCGGCAGGGGGCAGTTCACACTGAAGCTTTCTTT TRBD1 TRBV19 NA TRBJ1-1
CASGSGQGSGANVLTF TGTGCTAGTGGCTCGGGTCAGGGAAGTGGGGCCAACGTCCTGACTTTC NA TRBV12-5 NA TRBJ2-6
CASTLTGQPQHF TGTGCCAGCACCTTGACAGGGCAGCCCCAGCATTTT TRBD1 TRBV28 once TRBJ1-5
CASSIRTGTYGYTF TGTGCCAGCAGTATAAGGACAGGGACCTATGGCTACACCTTC TRBD1 TRBV6-5 once TRBJ1-2
CASSFRGGGDTIYF TGTGCCAGCAGTTTCCGCGGCGGGGGGGACACCATATATTTT NA TRBV27 NA TRBJ1-3
CASNPGRGGENEQFF TGTGCCAGCAATCCTGGCAGGGGTGGGGAAAATGAGCAGTTCTTC NA TRBV2 NA TRBJ2-1
CSALDRPNTEAFF TGCAGCGCGCTAGACAGGCCGAACACTGAAGCTTTCTTT NA TRBV29-1 NA TRBJ1-1
CASSVVPLAGGRPDNEQFF TGTGCCAGCAGCGTAGTTCCCCTAGCGGGAGGAAGGCCCGACAATGAGCAGTTCTTC TRBD2 TRBV9 NA TRBJ2-1
CASSWGQGARGNQPQHF TGTGCCAGTAGTTGGGGACAGGGGGCGCGGGGCAATCAGCCCCAGCATTTT TRBD1 TRBV19 NA TRBJ1-5
CASSMAGQGGNTIYF TGTGCCAGCAGTATGGCCGGACAGGGTGGAAACACCATATATTTT TRBD1 TRBV28 NA TRBJ1-3
CASSFGPLNTEAFF TGTGCCAGCTCTTTTGGGCCCCTGAACACTGAAGCTTTCTTT NA TRBV28 NA TRBJ1-1
CASSRRDRGTGSPLHF TGTGCCAGCAGCCGAAGGGACAGGGGAACGGGTTCACCCCTCCACTTT TRBD1 TRBV13 NA TRBJ1-6
CAWSNRIGETQYF TGTGCCTGGAGTAACAGGATAGGAGAGACCCAGTACTTC NA TRBV30 NA TRBJ2-5
CASSPQGAETDTQYF TGTGCCAGCAGCCCACAGGGGGCAGAAACAGATACGCAGTATTTT TRBD1 TRBV7-3 NA TRBJ2-3
CASIEGYEQYF TGTGCCAGCATCGAGGGCTACGAGCAGTACTTC NA TRBV6-6 once TRBJ2-7
CASSPPATNEKLFF TGTGCCAGCAGCCCACCGGCAACTAATGAAAAACTGTTTTTT NA TRBV11-2 medium-sized TRBJ1-4
CASSVTSGGQETQYF TGTGCCAGCAGCGTGACTAGCGGAGGTCAAGAGACCCAGTACTTC TRBD2 TRBV9 NA TRBJ2-5
CASSYSGTESSYEQYF TGTGCCAGCAGTTACTCCGGGACAGAGAGCTCCTACGAGCAGTACTTC TRBD1 TRBV6-5 NA TRBJ2-7
CASGWREGRYTGELFF TGTGCCAGCGGGTGGCGGGAGGGCCGGTACACCGGGGAGCTGTTTTTT TRBD2 TRBV27 NA TRBJ2-2
CASKQQETQYF TGTGCCAGCAAACAGCAAGAGACCCAGTACTTC NA TRBV6-5 once TRBJ2-5
CASSALKRGQETQYF TGCGCCAGCAGTGCCCTTAAACGGGGACAAGAGACCCAGTACTTC NA TRBV10-2 NA TRBJ2-5
CASSPQGLGGTGANVLTF TGTGCCAGCAGCCCCCAGGGCCTAGGGGGCACTGGGGCCAACGTCCTGACTTTC TRBD1 TRBV5-4 NA TRBJ2-6
CASSVNSQETQYF TGTGCCAGCAGTGTAAACAGTCAAGAGACCCAGTACTTC NA TRBV6-4 few TRBJ2-5
CASSLARDRGKGEKLFF TGTGCCAGCAGCTTAGCCCGCGACAGGGGAAAGGGGGAAAAACTGTTTTTT TRBD1 TRBV11-2 NA TRBJ1-4
CASSRHVGRNTGELFF TGTGCCAGCAGTCGCCACGTTGGTAGGAACACCGGGGAGCTGTTTTTT NA TRBV6-2/TRBV6-3 NA TRBJ2-2
CASSPSGGADTQYF TGTGCCAGCAGTCCCTCCGGGGGTGCAGATACGCAGTATTTT NA TRBV6-5 once TRBJ2-3
CASSTGIAGYTF TGTGCCAGCAGTACAGGGATCGCTGGCTACACCTTC NA TRBV2 NA TRBJ1-2
CASSSLRGGQEKLFF TGTGCCAGCAGCTCTCTCCGGGGTGGACAGGAAAAACTGTTTTTT NA TRBV28 once TRBJ1-4
CASSTSGSRTDTQYF TGTGCCAGCAGCACTAGCGGGAGTCGAACAGATACGCAGTATTTT TRBD2 TRBV28 NA TRBJ2-3
CASSQDRVGTEAFF TGTGCCAGCAGTCAGGACAGGGTGGGGACTGAAGCTTTCTTT TRBD1 TRBV7-2 NA TRBJ1-1
CASTSGDRGGGYTF TGTGCCAGCACCTCCGGGGACAGGGGAGGTGGCTACACCTTC TRBD1 TRBV7-6 NA TRBJ1-2
CASSLDSGSGYGQPQHF TGTGCCAGCAGCTTAGATAGCGGATCAGGGTACGGTCAGCCCCAGCATTTT NA TRBV11-2 NA TRBJ1-5
CASTRPRGASYEQYF TGTGCCAGCACCCGTCCCAGGGGCGCCTCCTACGAGCAGTACTTC NA TRBV28 NA TRBJ2-7
CAIGKGATNEKLFF TGTGCCATCGGGAAGGGCGCAACTAATGAAAAACTGTTTTTT NA TRBV28 few TRBJ1-4
CASSQDHLAGDEQYF TGCGCCAGCAGCCAAGACCACCTAGCGGGAGACGAGCAGTACTTC TRBD2 TRBV4-3 NA TRBJ2-7
CAWSRGGSGNTIYF TGTGCCTGGAGCAGAGGAGGATCTGGAAACACCATATATTTT NA TRBV30 NA TRBJ1-3
CASNPSASWATEAFF TGTGCCAGCAACCCCAGTGCCAGCTGGGCCACTGAAGCTTTCTTT NA TRBV11-1 NA TRBJ1-1
CATSVGGANTEAFF TGTGCCACCAGTGTGGGGGGGGCGAACACTGAAGCTTTCTTT NA TRBV24-1 NA TRBJ1-1
CASSSPGTDKGYEQYF TGTGCCAGTAGTTCCCCCGGGACAGATAAAGGCTACGAGCAGTACTTC TRBD1 TRBV19 NA TRBJ2-7
CAWSVNGGNTGELFF TGTGCCTGGAGTGTGAATGGCGGGAACACCGGGGAGCTGTTTTTT NA TRBV30 NA TRBJ2-2